Each of the 30 T cell receptor beta chains below was sequenced from the same sample in a study of early T cells in non-severe SARS-CoV-2 infection. TCRdb called the 5' RACE reads again in MiXCR, with one record for every CDR3 protein. The table shows more than 85,000 distinct CDR3 sequences, with approximately 15% occurring only once. Sequenced input: whole blood. These receptors were obtained from an adult who was a healthcare worker with PCR-confirmed SARS-CoV-2 infection or an uninfected control (not recorded which).

This chain links TRBV9 with TRBJ2-7; possibly TRBD1 for D (6 bases). The CDR3 has 14 residues. The V and J ends lost 0 bases and 4 bases respectively, with 11 bases between them. Germline V gene lookup returns CDR1 SGDLS and CDR2 YYNGEE. In DNA, the CDR3 is TGTGCCAGCAGCGTAGGGGTGGGGGCTTACGAGCAGTACTTC. It specifies CASSVGVGAYEQYF.

This clonotype was counted only a few times. The V gene is TRBV20-1, the J gene TRBJ2-1; no clear D. Trimming pared 2 bases from V and 4 bases from J, leaving 9 bases between. CDR3 length: 13 amino acids. CDR1 DFQATT and CDR2 SNEGSKA come from the germline V gene (reference sequence). The chain's CDR3 is CSARNGLYNEQFF. CDR3 DNA sequence: TGCAGTGCTAGAAATGGGCTATACAATGAGCAGTTCTTC.

The V and J genes are TRBV20-1 and TRBJ2-2, with D possibly being TRBD2 (5 bases). V was clipped by 4 bases and J by 4 bases, with 7 bases between them. Germline V lookup: CDR1 DFQATT, CDR2 SNEGSKA (reference sequence). The CDR3 is 12 amino acids. The chain's CDR3 is CSAKRGTGELFF. CDR3 nucleotide sequence: TGCAGTGCTAAACGGGGCACCGGGGAGCTGTTTTTT.

This clonotype was recorded a few times. This chain uses TRBV28 with TRBJ1-2; D might be TRBD1 (6 bases). The CDR3 contains 13 residues. Trimming stripped 8 bases from V and 7 bases from J, with 17 bases between. Germline CDR1 reads MDHEN; CDR2 reads SYDVKM. This CDR3 is CASLRQAQSGYTF. CDR3 nucleotide sequence: TGTGCCAGCCTTAGACAGGCTCAATCTGGCTACACCTTC.

The CDR3 sequence: CSVVGQKNTEAFF. The CDR3 DNA sequence: TGCAGCGTTGTAGGACAGAAGAACACTGAAGCTTTCTTT. This chain joins TRBV29-1 and TRBJ1-1, with D possibly matching TRBD1 (6 bases). The length of the CDR3 is 13 residues. Between the trimmed V and J ends, which lost 4 bases and 1 base, there was a span of 10 bases. Germline loops: CDR1 SQVTM, CDR2 ANQGSEA.

This chain connects TRBV29-1 to TRBJ2-7, with D possibly called TRBD1 or TRBD2 (5 bases each). Germline values: CDR1 SQVTM, CDR2 ANQGSEA. V lost 4 bases, J lost 5 bases, and 12 bases lay in between. The CDR3 sequence is 12 residues long. CDR3 region: CSVAGAYDEQYF. The CDR3 DNA reads as TGCAGCGTTGCCGGGGCCTACGACGAGCAGTACTTC.

This clonotype came up a few times. The CDR3 sequence: CASSQVRPGLQETQYF. In DNA form, the CDR3 reads TGTGCCAGCAGCCAAGTCCGCCCAGGCCTTCAAGAGACCCAGTACTTC. The chain links TRBV4-2 to TRBJ2-5; D ambiguous. This CDR3 contains 16 residues. Germline lookup yields CDR1 LGHNA and CDR2 YNFKEQ. V shed 1 base and J shed 2 bases, with 14 bases lying between them.

This clonotype appeared a few times. The chain uses TRBV24-1 and TRBJ2-1; 11 bases map to TRBD1. CDR3 length: 13 residues. Germline V gives CDR1 KGHDR, CDR2 SFDVKD. Trimming removed 9 bases from V and 6 bases from J; junction bases left unmatched: 3. The CDR3 nucleotides are TGTGCCACCGGACAGGGGGCGCGCAATGAGCAGTTCTTC. Translation: CATGQGARNEQFF.

The chain combines TRBV10-3 with TRBJ2-3, with D uncertain. Between the trimmed V and J ends, which lost 2 bases and 0 bases, there was a span of 9 bases. This CDR3 contains 15 residues. CDR1 is ENHRY and CDR2 is SYGVKD in the germline V gene. The CDR3 sequence is CAISEAVTSTDTQYF. The CDR3 nucleotides are TGTGCCATCAGTGAGGCGGTAACAAGCACAGATACGCAGTATTTT.

This sequence joins TRBV4-3 and TRBJ1-2; 10 bases fit TRBD1. The length of the CDR3 is 15 residues. Germline values: CDR1 LGHNA, CDR2 YSLEER. V trimming: 0 bases; J trimming: 6 bases; junction bases outside the gene matches: 4. CDR3 bases: TGCGCCAGCAGCCAAGATCCCGGACAGGGGGATGGCTACACCTTC. It specifies CASSQDPGQGDGYTF.

This clonotype was detected only a few times. V is TRBV28 and J is TRBJ1-2; 7 bases agree with TRBD1. The CDR3 spans 13 residues. V shed 3 bases and J 4 bases; nucleotides not matched to a gene: 2. Germline CDR1 and CDR2: MDHEN and SYDVKM. This CDR3 reads CASSFGTAYGYTF. The DNA of the CDR3 is TGTGCCAGCAGTTTCGGGACAGCCTATGGCTACACCTTC.

This clonotype was counted only a few times. V usage is TRBV3-1 and J usage is TRBJ2-1; the D is unclear. CDR3 size: 13 residues. V was trimmed by 3 bases and J by 5 bases, leaving 8 bases between them. The germline V gene has CDR1 LGHDT and CDR2 YNNKEL (reference sequence). CDR3 region: CASSQGNDNEQFF. The CDR3 DNA sequence: TGTGCCAGCAGCCAGGGGAACGACAATGAGCAGTTCTTC.

This clonotype was observed a handful of times. V usage is TRBV20-1 and J usage is TRBJ2-4; 7 bases agree with TRBD2. V gave up 5 bases and J gave up 4 bases; unmatched junction bases: 8. This CDR3 has 14 residues. Germline assignment: CDR1 DFQATT and CDR2 SNEGSKA (reference sequence). This CDR3 reads CSASGTTGKNIQYF. Here the CDR3 DNA reads TGCAGTGCTTCCGGGACTACCGGAAAAAACATTCAGTACTTC.

This chain links TRBV5-5 with TRBJ2-1; 8 bases map to TRBD2. Germline V gene lookup returns CDR1 SGHKS and CDR2 YYEKEE (reference sequence). With V trimmed by 3 bases and J by 7 bases, 6 bases remained unmatched. The CDR3 totals 14 residues. The CDR3 reads CASSWTSLSNEQFF. The DNA of the CDR3 is TGTGCCAGCAGCTGGACTAGCTTAAGTAATGAGCAGTTCTTC.

The V call is TRBV5-4, the J call TRBJ1-3; D is uncertain. The germline gives CDR1 SGHNT, CDR2 YYREEE (reference sequence). The CDR3 consists of 16 residues. V was cut by 0 bases and J by 0 bases, with 10 bases left in between. The CDR3 DNA is TGTGCCAGCAGCTTGGGGCACAGTAGCTCTGGAAACACCATATATTTT. This gives the protein CASSLGHSSSGNTIYF.

This rearrangement joins TRBV7-9 to TRBJ1-5, with 10 bases that match TRBD1. V shed 1 base and J 7 bases; nucleotides not matched to a gene: 7. The CDR3 totals 16 residues. Germline loops: CDR1 SEHNR, CDR2 FQNEAQ (reference sequence). The CDR3 nucleotides are TGTGCCAGCAGCTTAGATAAAGGACAGGGGGGACAGCCCCAGCATTTT. It translates to CASSLDKGQGGQPQHF.

J is TRBJ1-1 and V is TRBV12-5, with D perhaps matching TRBD1 (6 bases). Germline V gene lookup returns CDR1 LGHNT and CDR2 FRNRAP. V was cut by 3 bases and J by 3 bases, with 17 bases left in between. This CDR3 has 16 residues. The DNA for the CDR3 is TGTGCTAGTGGTTTACCTATGGGGGGCCGGGACACTGAAGCTTTCTTT. Protein product: CASGLPMGGRDTEAFF.

This clonotype was detected a few times. The chain couples TRBV4-2 to TRBJ2-2; 11 nucleotides match TRBD2. Germline trimming cut 0 bases from V and 7 bases from J; bases unmatched to any gene: 10. This CDR3 spans 18 amino acids. Per germline, CDR1 LGHNA and CDR2 YNFKEQ. Written as DNA, the CDR3 is TGTGCCAGCAGCCAAGATCCCTATAGCGGGGGGGCTGTCGGGGAGCTGTTTTTT. It encodes CASSQDPYSGGAVGELFF.

Note on this clonotype: Being one base from a much bigger clone, this may be a read error. This chain links TRBV12-3 or TRBV12-4 with TRBJ1-1; D unresolved. CDR3 length: 11 residues. Trimming removed 7 bases at V and 1 base at J, with 4 bases between. In nucleotides, the CDR3 is TGTGCCAGCACCGAGAACACTGAAGCTTTCTTT. It encodes CASTENTEAFF.

In this sample, this clonotype turned up a few times. This chain joins TRBV7-8 and TRBJ2-3; D unclear. This CDR3 comprises 15 residues. Germline V gives CDR1 SGHVS, CDR2 FQNEAQ. The V gene lost 1 base and the J gene lost 0 bases, with 8 bases spanning the gap. The CDR3 DNA follows: TGTGCCAGCAGCTTAGTAAGTTCTAGCACAGATACGCAGTATTTT. Translated, it gives CASSLVSSSTDTQYF.

At least ten counts were recorded for this clonotype. The chain links TRBV11-2 to TRBJ1-1, with 11 bases matching TRBD1. J was trimmed by 4 bases and V by 4 bases; bases with no gene match: 11. Germline V CDR1 and CDR2: SGHAT, FQNNGV. The CDR3 is made up of 17 amino acids. For the CDR3, the DNA is TGTGCCAGCAGCTCCCCCACGGGACAGGGGGGAAGCACTGAAGCTTTCTTT. This encodes CASSSPTGQGGSTEAFF.

On this clonotype itself: The junction and the germline gene differ at one end; a read error may be behind it. The genes are TRBV29-1 and TRBJ2-1, with TRBD2 identical over 8 bases. CDR3 size: 12 residues. Per germline, CDR1 SQVTM and CDR2 ANQGSEA. CDR3 sequence reads: CSGAGGSNEQIF. The CDR3 region has the DNA TGCAGCGGGGCGGGGGGAAGCAATGAGCAGATCTTC.

This clonotype has a handful of counts. The rearrangement uses TRBV5-4 and TRBJ1-2; D is unresolved. Germline V gene data show CDR1 as SGHNT and CDR2 as YYREEE (reference sequence). Trimming took off 2 bases at V and 2 bases at J, with 13 bases between the two ends. The CDR3 is 15 amino acids. CDR3: CASSFVAQTNYGYTF. CDR3 coding DNA: TGTGCCAGCAGCTTTGTCGCTCAGACGAACTATGGCTACACCTTC.

The CDR3 bases are TGTGCCAGCAGCCGGGACAGGGCGGCAACTAATGAAAAACTGTTTTTT. It codes for CASSRDRAATNEKLFF. This rearrangement joins TRBV5-6 to TRBJ1-4, with TRBD1 matching 9 bases. The CDR3 loop spans 16 amino acids. Per germline, CDR1 SGHDT and CDR2 YYEEEE. Losses at the gene ends were 4 bases for V and 0 bases for J; bases not matched to a gene: 4. Filled out from reference TRBV5-6 and TRBJ1-4, the complete variable domain reads DAGVTQSPTHLIKTRGQQVTLRCSPKSGHDTVSWYQQALGQGPQFIFQYYEEEERQRGNFPDRFSGHQFPNYSSELNVNALLLGDSALYLCASSRDRAATNEKLFFGSGTQLSVL.

This clonotype was observed a few times. The chain is built from TRBV7-9 and TRBJ1-4; D unresolved. V lost 5 bases and J lost 7, with 20 bases in between. The germline CDR1 and CDR2 sequences are SEHNR and FQNEAQ (reference sequence). The CDR3 sequence is 16 residues long. The CDR3, as DNA: TGTGCCAGCAGCCTCCCAGCCGAACCCGGCGGTGAAAAACTGTTTTTT. Translated: CASSLPAEPGGEKLFF.

The V call is TRBV12-3 or TRBV12-4, the J call TRBJ1-5; D not certain. The CDR3 is 12 amino acids. V was clipped by 7 bases and J by 4 bases, with 8 bases between them. In nucleotides, the CDR3 is TGTGCCAGCACGACCTGGAATCAGCCCCAGCATTTT. Translating gives CASTTWNQPQHF.

This clonotype was found a few times. The chain joins TRBV5-1 to TRBJ2-7, with 8 nucleotides matching TRBD1. Per the germline V gene, CDR1 is SGHRS and CDR2 is YFSETQ. The V and J ends lost 0 bases and 2 bases, in that order; junction bases with no gene match: 4. The CDR3 extends over 15 amino acids. CDR3 amino acids: CASSLETGGPYEQYF. The CDR3 bases are TGCGCCAGCAGCTTGGAAACAGGGGGTCCCTACGAGCAGTACTTC.

This clonotype was counted only a few times. This chain connects TRBV5-1 to TRBJ1-4; tentative D call: TRBD1 (6 bases). The V gene's germline CDR1 is SGHRS and CDR2 YFSETQ. CDR3 size: 15 residues. Deletions cut 3 bases from V and 11 bases from J, with 20 bases between. CDR3 protein: CASSYSTGTNNKLFF. Here the CDR3 DNA reads TGCGCCAGCAGCTATTCAACCGGGACAAACAACAAACTGTTTTTT.

This clonotype appeared a single time. The chain joins TRBV5-1 to TRBJ2-5; tentative D call: TRBD1 (5 bases). The length of the CDR3 is 14 residues. Germline values: CDR1 SGHRS, CDR2 YFSETQ. V lost 1 base and J lost 3, with 10 bases in between. The CDR3 DNA reads as TGCGCCAGCAGCTTGACAGGACCTAAAGAGACCCAGTACTTC. Its protein is CASSLTGPKETQYF.

This clonotype was detected only a few times. This chain joins TRBV20-1 and TRBJ2-5; D is possibly TRBD2 (5 bases). Germline CDR1 reads DFQATT; CDR2 reads SNEGSKA (reference sequence). This CDR3 comprises 12 residues. V was clipped by 1 base and J by 3 bases, with 6 bases between them. The CDR3 DNA reads TGCAGTGCTAGAGCGGGGAAAGAGACCCAGTACTTC. Translated: CSARAGKETQYF.